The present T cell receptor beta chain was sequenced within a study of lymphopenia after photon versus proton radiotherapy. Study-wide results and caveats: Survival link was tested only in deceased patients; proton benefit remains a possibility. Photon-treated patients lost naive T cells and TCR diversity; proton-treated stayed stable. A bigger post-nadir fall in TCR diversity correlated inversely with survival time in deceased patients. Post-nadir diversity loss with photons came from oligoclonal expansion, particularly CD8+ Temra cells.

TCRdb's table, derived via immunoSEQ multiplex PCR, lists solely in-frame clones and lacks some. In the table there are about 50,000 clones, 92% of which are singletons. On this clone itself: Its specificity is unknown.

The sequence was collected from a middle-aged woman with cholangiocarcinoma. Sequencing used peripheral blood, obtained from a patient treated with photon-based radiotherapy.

CDR3 nucleotides: TGTGCCAGCAGTTCACACAGGGGGCGAACTCTCTATAGCAATCAGCCCCAGCATTTT. This translates into CASSSHRGRTLYSNQPQHF. The gene calls are TRBV28 and TRBJ1-5; 9 nucleotides match TRBD1. The CDR3 loop spans 19 amino acids. The germline V gene has CDR1 MDHEN and CDR2 SYDVKM. V trimming: 4 bases; J trimming: 0 bases; junction bases outside the gene matches: 13.